This T cell receptor beta chain stems from a study of T cell responses to AZD1222 COVID-19 vaccine. The V gene's germline CDR1 is SGHVS and CDR2 FNYEAQ. V gave up 4 bases and J gave up 6 bases; unmatched junction bases: 10. The CDR3 is 15 residues long. This clone was seen a single time. Sequenced by immunoSEQ multiplex PCR; TCRdb stores in-frame clones only, minus some. The sample has 150,000 to 200,000 clones, around 94% seen once; the top ten hold approximately 0.64%. The sample was peripheral blood, taken on day 0 of AZD1222 vaccination. This chain connects TRBV7-6 to TRBJ2-7; 9 bases match TRBD2. The clonotype was recovered from an adult in good health. The CDR3 sequence: CASSSIAGAGGEQYF. The CDR3 bases are TGTGCCAGCAGCTCCATAGCGGGAGCGGGGGGCGAGCAGTACTTC.